The clone carrying this TCR beta chain was seen just once. The target antigen is unknown. The assay was immunoSEQ multiplex PCR, and TCRdb's table has in-frame clones only and misses some. The table has tens of thousands of clones, almost 80% seen once. V shed 3 bases and J 11 bases; nucleotides not matched to a gene: 6. The germline gives CDR1 SGHAT, CDR2 FQDESV (reference sequence). CDR3 length: 12 residues. The sample is drawn from a study of T cell responses to AZD1222 COVID-19 vaccine. Overall study findings and caveats: Donors in the cohort were predominantly white British and more often female, and clonal diversity was possibly underestimated. The study found vaccine-associated CD4 TCRs spanning spike, dominant at 160-218 and 743-854. The study found Spike-specific TCR breadth and depth rose after two AZD1222 doses. Nearly half of the spike-specific TCRs reportedly recognize variant regions that carry no mutations.

The chain recombines TRBV11-1 with TRBJ1-1; 7 positions match TRBD1. This TCR came from an adult in good health. The source was peripheral blood, collected on day 0 of AZD1222 vaccination. CDR3 loop: CASSFTGARAFF. The CDR3 bases are TGTGCCAGCAGCTTTACAGGGGCAAGGGCTTTCTTT.